These 2 T cell receptor beta chains were all obtained from the same sample, sequenced in a study of T cell repertoires in cytomegalovirus infection. Each CDR3 protein gets one entry after TCRdb re-called the reads with MiXCR. The data show 6,000 or so distinct CDR3 sequences, roughly half seen once. These TCRs' antigens remain unknown. Sequenced: PBMCs, sequenced either directly or after in vitro stimulation (not recorded which). Every receptor here comes from a human donor in good health (CMV status not recorded). Some clones in this sample may be carry-over from other donors' samples.

This clonotype was counted ten times or more. The V gene is TRBV28, the J gene TRBJ2-1; weak D call: TRBD2 (6 bases). Between the trimmed V and J ends, which lost 10 bases and 4 bases, there was a span of 14 bases. Germline values: CDR1 MDHEN, CDR2 SYDVKM. CDR3 length equals 13 residues. The CDR3 here is CATLSGIYNEQFF. Written as DNA, the CDR3 is TGTGCCACTCTTAGCGGAATATACAATGAGCAGTTCTTC.

The chain links TRBV6-4 to TRBJ2-2; D uncertain. Trimming took 2 bases from V and 3 from J, leaving 7 bases between them. This CDR3 region has 14 residues. Germline V gene sequence: CDR1 MRHNA, CDR2 SNTAGT. In nucleotides, the CDR3 is TGTGCCAGCAGTGACAGGGCCCACACCGGGGAGCTGTTTTTT. It yields the protein CASSDRAHTGELFF.